The sequence of this TCR beta chain was determined in a study of blood T cell repertoires in COVID-19 (dated by TCRdb to 2020 to 2021). With regard to the full study: Collaborator samples came from the United States, Italy and Spain and covered acute and convalescent phases of COVID-19. Sample metadata almost always included a de-identified subject ID, COVID-19 status, age in years and sex. Where available, HLA class I and class II types were taken from metadata supplied by the sample provider and were not determined by assay-based typing. A freely available public database, intended as a resource for researchers studying the immune response to SARS-CoV-2, is where the repertoires were released. Subjects who had been exposed to COVID-19, were actively infected with it, or had recovered from it provided the deeply sampled blood TCRbeta repertoires that made up the dataset. Samples were obtained from the ongoing ImmuneRACE study (first 160 participants) and from some 1,200 subjects provided by 6 global collaborators. The material from the prospective study consisted of cDNA or gDNA derived from T cells, B-cell-depleted T cells, or PBMCs. Study-level results and caveats: The amount of clinical and demographic metadata varied by source and participant and was provided uncurated.

Its CDR3 holds 13 amino acids, cysteine through phenylalanine. The kept DNA is CDR3 alone, 39 bases in frame from the first base. The V and J ends are trimmed by 3 bases and 5 bases, leaving 10 bases between them. Via the germline V gene, CDR1 is KGHSH and CDR2 LQKENI. The immunoSEQ Assay, a bias-controlled multiplex PCR, was used to amplify TCRbeta CDR3 regions from genomic DNA. The study's processing was this. The number of nucleated cells in each sample was estimated by amplification of reference gene primers within the assay. To quantify the absolute abundance of each unique TCRbeta CDR3 rearrangement, sequence reads were collapsed and filtered. For each sample, productive Simpson clonality was calculated by taking the square root of Simpson's diversity index across productive rearrangements. TCRdb stores this immuneACCESS table with in-frame sequences only. Part of the clones is absent; in the studies checked, under half of the shortfall reflects unresolved V genes, and no reason is known for the rest. V, J and clone size reflect that table, while D and trimming were determined from the DNA. The sample table records a few hundred thousand clones; under 90% of these occur just once. Over 9.5% of the sample is held by the ten biggest clonotypes.

Remarks on this clone: What antigen it recognizes has not been identified. Per-base quality was not reported, and no clone a single base away is much larger than it.

At one collaborating source in Seattle, patients were enrolled during active infection and were followed longitudinally through the course of disease. The collaborating institutions used their own protocols to collect whole blood in K2EDTA tubes. For TCRbeta analysis, collaborators shipped samples as frozen whole blood, isolated PBMCs, or DNA extracted from either of those sample types. This TCR derives from a woman older than 75 with COVID-19, enrolled during active disease. Rearrangement joined TRBV18 to TRBJ1-1; a confident D gene designation cannot be given. Sequenced: peripheral blood. The CDR3 reads as follows: CASSPDSSTEAFF. At the DNA level, the sequence is TGTGCCAGCTCACCGGACTCCTCGACTGAAGCTTTCTTT.